This is a list of T cell receptor beta chains from one sample in a study of glioma-infiltrating T cells. A single record per CDR3 protein comes from TCRdb applying MiXCR to the multiplex PCR reads. The table has roughly 350,000 distinct CDR3 sequences, roughly two fifths seen once; the top ten hold about 12%. The specimen was glioma tissue, nonneoplastic brain tissue, or PBMCs (not recorded which). The receptor set was obtained from a human donor with low-grade glioma or glioblastoma, undergoing nonglioma brain surgery, or in good health (not recorded which). Both conserved end residues are part of each CDR3. The order of the fields is CDR3 DNA, CDR3 protein, clone size, V gene, D gene, J gene. The D gene is left open where the match is weak. Only part of the rows carry a size: once, few, many, or a class if the clone is expanded.

TGTGCCAGCACACCCGGCCTAGCCGGGAGGAACGAGCAGTACTTC	CASTPGLAGRNEQYF	few	TRBV2	TRBD2	TRBJ2-7
TGTGCCAGCATCTCTTTGGGCGGGAATCGACTTTTGAATGAGCAGTTCTTC	CASISLGGNRLLNEQFF	.	TRBV6-2/TRBV6-3	.	TRBJ2-1
TGCAGTGCTAGAGATCCGGGACAGGGGGCCGTCACCGGGGAGCTGTTTTTT	CSARDPGQGAVTGELFF	.	TRBV20-1	TRBD1	TRBJ2-2
TGTGCCAGCAGTTTATTCGTACAGGGGGCCCGGGCAGATACGCAGTATTTT	CASSLFVQGARADTQYF	.	TRBV28	TRBD1	TRBJ2-3
TGTGCCAGCAGGCCAAGAGGGGGAGCGAGCAGAGATACGCAGTATTTT	CASRPRGGASRDTQYF	.	TRBV7-9	.	TRBJ2-3
TGCAGTGCTAGACACCCCGGATACAATGAGCAGTTCTTC	CSARHPGYNEQFF	few	TRBV20-1	.	TRBJ2-1
TGTGCCAGCAGCTTCCGGGACAGGGGCCAGCCCCAGCATTTT	CASSFRDRGQPQHF	.	TRBV9	TRBD1	TRBJ1-5
TGCGCCAGCAGCCAAGATTGGTTGGGCGGGAGGATCTACGAGCAGTACTTC	CASSQDWLGGRIYEQYF	.	TRBV4-3	TRBD2	TRBJ2-7
TGTGCCAGCAGTTGGACACAGGGGGTTTCCTATAATTCACCCCTCCACTTT	CASSWTQGVSYNSPLHF	.	TRBV6-5	TRBD1	TRBJ1-6
TGTGCCAGCAGTGGCCGGGCCTCAAGGGAAAAACTGTTTTTT	CASSGRASREKLFF	many	TRBV6-1	.	TRBJ1-4
TGCAGTGCTGGAGGGGTGACTAGCGGGAGGATGACCTACGAGCAGTACTTC	CSAGGVTSGRMTYEQYF	few	TRBV20-1	TRBD2	TRBJ2-7
TGTGCCAGCAGCTTTCCTCTAGCGGGACGTGTTTTAAACAATGAGCAGTTCTTC	CASSFPLAGRVLNNEQFF	few	TRBV7-2	TRBD2	TRBJ2-1
TGTGCCAGCAGTGACAGGGGTTCACCCCTCCACTTT	CASSDRGSPLHF	many	TRBV6-1	.	TRBJ1-6
TGCAGTGCTAAAGGGACAGGGCGCCGGTACGAGCAGTACTTC	CSAKGTGRRYEQYF	.	TRBV20-1	TRBD1	TRBJ2-7
TGTGCCACCCGGGCGCATGGCTACACCTTC	CATRAHGYTF	few	TRBV19	.	TRBJ1-2
TGTGCCAGCAGTCCGACAGGGGTCCGTCCGACCCTCCACTTT	CASSPTGVRPTLHF	many	TRBV27	TRBD1	TRBJ1-6
TGCAGTGCTAGGCGCGGGACTTTCCAAACAGATATGCAGTATTTT	CSARRGTFQTDMQYF	.	TRBV20-1	.	TRBJ2-3
TGTGCCAGCAGCTTATTGAGCGGGGAGCTATACGAGCAGTACTTC	CASSLLSGELYEQYF	.	TRBV7-2	TRBD2	TRBJ2-7
TGCGCCAGCAGCCATTTTACTAGCGGGGGCTCCTACGAGCGGTACTTC	CASSHFTSGGSYERYF	.	TRBV4-1	TRBD2	TRBJ2-7
TGCAGTGCTCCAGAGGCCACAAACTACGAGCAGTACTTC	CSAPEATNYEQYF	many	TRBV20-1	.	TRBJ2-7
TGCAGTGCTAGTGTTGGCGGGAGCTCCTACGAGCAGTACTTC	CSASVGGSSYEQYF	.	TRBV20-1	TRBD2	TRBJ2-7
TGTGCCAGCAGGGAAACAGGGGGCCACTATGGCTACACCTTC	CASRETGGHYGYTF	few	TRBV6-1	TRBD1	TRBJ1-2
TGTGCCAGCAGCCACGGCAGGGCGGATGGAAACACCATATATTTT	CASSHGRADGNTIYF	few	TRBV3-1	.	TRBJ1-3
TGTGCCAGCAGTTACTTCTATAGCGGGATGGAGATCCAGTACTTC	CASSYFYSGMEIQYF	.	TRBV6-5	TRBD2	TRBJ2-5
TGCAGTGCTAGGGGACTAGCGGGATGGAATGAGCAGTTCTTC	CSARGLAGWNEQFF	many	TRBV20-1	TRBD2	TRBJ2-1
TGCGCCAGCAGCCAGGGGGGAACAGCCTACAATGAGCAGTTCTTC	CASSQGGTAYNEQFF	few	TRBV4-1	.	TRBJ2-1
TGTGCCAGCAGTTTAGTGACGGGGATCCGCTCCTACAATGAGCAGTTCTTC	CASSLVTGIRSYNEQFF	.	TRBV28	.	TRBJ2-1
TGTGCCAGCATCCGTACTAGGACCGGGGAGCTGTTTTTT	CASIRTRTGELFF	.	TRBV12-3/TRBV12-4	.	TRBJ2-2
TGTGCCAGCAGTGTAGTTAACTATGGCTACACCTTC	CASSVVNYGYTF	many	TRBV6-1	.	TRBJ1-2
TGTGCCAGCTCAGCGGGAGAAGGCTACGAGCAGTACTTC	CASSAGEGYEQYF	few	TRBV7-2	TRBD2	TRBJ2-7
TGTGCCTGCAGTTTTTACTCGGACACCGAAGCTTTCTTT	CACSFYSDTEAFF	.	TRBV6-2/TRBV6-3	.	TRBJ1-1
TGTGCCAGCAGTGAGGGAAATCAGCCCCAGAATTTT	CASSEGNQPQNF	.	TRBV2	.	TRBJ1-5
TGTGCCAGCAGTTCCGACGTTTTGATCCCGGTTAACTATGGCTACACCTTC	CASSSDVLIPVNYGYTF	few	TRBV28	.	TRBJ1-2
TGTGCCAGCATCGGGACAGGGCCCTACGAGCAGTACTTC	CASIGTGPYEQYF	.	TRBV7-9	TRBD1	TRBJ2-7
TGCAGTGCACGACAGGGGGCGATCGCCGGGGAGCTGTTTTTT	CSARQGAIAGELFF	few	TRBV20-1	TRBD1	TRBJ2-2
TGCAGCGCTGCCCAAGGTCCGTGGGCTTTCTTT	CSAAQGPWAFF	.	TRBV20-1	.	TRBJ1-1
TGTGCCAGTAGTATCTCGACAGGGGTAGGCTCCTACGAGCAGTACTTC	CASSISTGVGSYEQYF	.	TRBV19	TRBD1	TRBJ2-7
TGCAGCGTATCGACGGGACAGGTTTTGTACGAGCAGTACTTC	CSVSTGQVLYEQYF	few	TRBV29-1	TRBD1	TRBJ2-7
TGTGCCATCAGGCAGGGACCTGCCGAGCAGTACTTC	CAIRQGPAEQYF	.	TRBV10-3	.	TRBJ2-7